The T cell receptor (beta chain) described here comes from a study of T cell repertoires in cytomegalovirus infection. Study background: Matching HLA type and CMV infection were both indicated by public TCR beta signatures.

From the reads, TCRdb called clonotypes with MiXCR, one entry per CDR3 protein. Among over 200,000 distinct CDR3 sequences listed, roughly an eighth were seen once. The germline gives CDR1 SEHNR, CDR2 FQNEAQ (reference sequence). V was shortened by 8 bases and J by 4 bases, with 18 bases between the two germline ends. The CDR3 is 14 residues long. To note about this clonotype: The antigen is unknown.

Study-wide findings and caveats: Ex vivo responses were dominated by HLA-C-restricted CMV-specific TCR beta clonotypes. Totalled public TCR beta family frequency picked out people who carried CMV plus the relevant HLA.

Material for sequencing was PBMCs. The genes are TRBV7-9 and TRBJ2-7; possible D gene TRBD2, 6 bases. The receptor comes from a human donor in good health (CMV status not recorded). Some clones in this sample may be carry-over from other donors' samples. The CDR3 bases are TGTGCCAGCCGGAGGGGACCGACGGATTACGAGCAGTACTTC. Protein sequence: CASRRGPTDYEQYF. The complete variable domain, with remaining parts taken from reference TRBV7-9 and TRBJ2-7, reads DTGVSQNPRHKITKRGQNVTFRCDPISEHNRLYWYRQTLGQGPEFLTYFQNEAQLEKSRLLSDRFSAERPKGSFSTLEIQRTEQGDSAMYLCASRRGPTDYEQYFGPGTRLTVT.